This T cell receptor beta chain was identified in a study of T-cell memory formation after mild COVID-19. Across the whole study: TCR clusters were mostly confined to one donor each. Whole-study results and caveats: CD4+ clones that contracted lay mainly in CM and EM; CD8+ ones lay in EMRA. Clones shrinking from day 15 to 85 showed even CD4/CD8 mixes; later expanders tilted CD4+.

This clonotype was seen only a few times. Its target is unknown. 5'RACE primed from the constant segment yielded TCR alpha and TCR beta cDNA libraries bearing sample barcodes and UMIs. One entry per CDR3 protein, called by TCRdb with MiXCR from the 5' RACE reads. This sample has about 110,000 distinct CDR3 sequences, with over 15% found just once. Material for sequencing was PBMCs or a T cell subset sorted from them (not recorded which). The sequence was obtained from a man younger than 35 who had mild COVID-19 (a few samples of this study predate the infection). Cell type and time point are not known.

CDR3 sequence: CASSSRTGGPYEQYF. In DNA form, the CDR3 reads TGTGCCAGCAGTTCCAGGACAGGGGGCCCCTACGAGCAGTACTTC. The chain carries TRBV6-2 or TRBV6-3 and TRBJ2-7; the match to TRBD1 covers 11 bases. This CDR3 has 15 residues. The trim removed 4 bases at V and 2 bases at J, leaving 4 bases unmatched. Per germline, CDR1 MNHEY and CDR2 SVGEGT.